The 23 T cell receptor beta chains reported below all come from one sample, sequenced in a study of PD-L1 blockade in urothelial cancer. The sample's time point: peripheral blood 6 weeks after treatment start. Sequencing was performed with immunoSEQ multiplex PCR; in TCRdb, only in-frame clones are kept and a portion is missing. The sample yields 95,000 to 150,000 clones, about 83% seen once. The sequenced sample was PBMCs, obtained around atezolizumab (anti-PD-L1) treatment. The receptors were gathered from a man aged 50-60 years with urothelial cancer.

The V call is TRBV5-1, the J call TRBJ2-1; TRBD2 aligns across 8 bases. V lost 2 bases, J lost 10 bases, and 11 bases stayed unmatched. This CDR3 spans 15 amino acids. Per germline, CDR1 SGHRS and CDR2 YFSETQ. In nucleotides, the CDR3 is TGCGCCAGCAGCTTTGGGTTTGGAGCGGGGGACGAGCAGTTCTTC. Residues: CASSFGFGAGDEQFF. Looking up the rest from reference TRBV5-1 and TRBJ2-1 gives the full variable domain: KAGVTQTPRYLIKTRGQQVTLSCSPISGHRSVSWYQQTPGQGLQFLFEYFSETQRNKGNFPGRFSGRQFSNSRSEMNVSTLELGDSALYLCASSFGFGAGDEQFFGPGTRLTVL.

The rearrangement links TRBV6-5 to TRBJ2-7; the D gene is possibly TRBD2 (6 bases). The CDR3 is 15 residues long. Germline V gene lookup returns CDR1 MNHEY and CDR2 SVGAGI. V was pared by 0 bases and J by 3 bases, with 12 bases between. The CDR3 bases are TGTGCCAGCAGTTACTCGTGGAGCGGGCACTACGAGCAGTACTTC. This sequence encodes CASSYSWSGHYEQYF.

The chain couples TRBV18 to TRBJ2-2; 8 nucleotides line up with TRBD1. The CDR3 loop spans 13 amino acids. J lost 7 bases, V lost 8 bases, and 6 bases had no gene match. Germline lookup yields CDR1 KGHSH and CDR2 LQKENI. The CDR3 region has the DNA TGTGCCAGCAGGACAGGGATGGACGGGGAGCTGTTTTTT. Protein: CASRTGMDGELFF.

The V call is TRBV30, the J call TRBJ2-4; 8 bases map to TRBD2. The V segment lost 5 bases and the J segment 8 bases; nucleotides outside the gene matches: 8. Germline lookup yields CDR1 GTSNPN and CDR2 SVGIG (reference sequence). This CDR3 region has 13 residues. CDR3 protein: CAWGSGRGDIQYF. CDR3 sequence (DNA): TGTGCCTGGGGAAGCGGGAGAGGTGACATTCAGTACTTC.

The V and J genes are TRBV6-6 and TRBJ1-5, with 9 bases identical to TRBD1. V was clipped by 0 bases and J by 6 bases; unmatched bases: 3. The CDR3 has 15 residues. CDR1 MNHNY and CDR2 SVGAGI come from the germline V gene (reference sequence). The CDR3, as DNA: TGTGCCAGCAGTTACTCACAGGGGGCGGGTCAGCCCCAGCATTTT. Amino acid sequence: CASSYSQGAGQPQHF.

The rearrangement links TRBV9 to TRBJ2-4; 10 nucleotides match TRBD2. The V gene's germline CDR1 is SGDLS and CDR2 YYNGEE. V lost 4 bases and J lost 8; bases outside the gene matches: 9. The CDR3 extends over 15 amino acids. The CDR3 loop reads CASSTASGTSDIQYF. CDR3 coding DNA: TGTGCCAGCAGCACGGCGTCCGGGACTAGCGACATTCAGTACTTC.

This clone is a singleton in its sample. The V call is TRBV6-6, the J call TRBJ1-2; 7 bases line up with TRBD1. This CDR3 region has 14 residues. Germline lookup yields CDR1 MNHNY and CDR2 SVGAGI (reference sequence). J gave up 8 bases and V 5 bases, and 11 bases lay outside the gene matches. The CDR3 nucleotides are TGTGCCAGCAGTCAGACCCGGACAGGCGACGGCTACACCTTC. It specifies CASSQTRTGDGYTF.

The chain has TRBV5-5 and TRBJ2-2; D gene ambiguous. CDR3 length: 15 amino acids. Trimming cost V 0 bases and J 1 base, with 7 bases left between them. In germline, CDR1 is SGHKS, CDR2 YYEKEE (reference sequence). CDR3 bases: TGTGCCAGCAGCTTGGTGATGAGGAACACCGGGGAGCTGTTTTTT. It translates to CASSLVMRNTGELFF.

This chain joins TRBV18 and TRBJ1-6; 7 nucleotides align to TRBD1. The CDR3 runs 15 residues. J gave up 5 bases and V 0 bases, and 1 base lay outside the gene matches. The germline gives CDR1 KGHSH, CDR2 LQKENI. CDR3 coding DNA: TGTGCCAGCTCACCACCCCAGGGGGATAATTCACCCCTCCACTTT. Residues: CASSPPQGDNSPLHF.

The table lists this clone with many counts. The gene calls are TRBV5-1 and TRBJ2-5; 10 bases fit TRBD1. The CDR3 has 13 amino acids. CDR1 and CDR2 from the germline V gene are SGHRS and YFSETQ. Trimming removed 4 bases from V and 7 bases from J; junction bases left unmatched: 4. The CDR3 loop is CASSADRGGTQYF. The CDR3 coding sequence is TGCGCCAGCAGCGCGGACAGGGGGGGGACCCAGTACTTC.

The V gene is TRBV30, the J gene TRBJ1-1; D gene uncertain. V shed 6 bases and J shed 5 bases, with 16 bases lying between them. Germline V gives CDR1 GTSNPN, CDR2 SVGIG (reference sequence). The length of the CDR3 is 13 residues. CDR3 amino acids: CACLGQLFTEAFF. The CDR3 DNA follows: TGTGCCTGCTTGGGCCAGTTGTTTACTGAAGCTTTCTTT.

The chain uses TRBV4-1 and TRBJ1-1; 10 nucleotides agree with TRBD1. The CDR3 is 15 amino acids. V was clipped by 3 bases and J by 5 bases; unmatched bases: 6. The germline CDR1 and CDR2 sequences are MGHRA and YSYEKL. The chain's CDR3 is CASSQGTGEGTEAFF. For the CDR3, the DNA is TGCGCCAGCAGCCAGGGGACAGGGGAGGGAACTGAAGCTTTCTTT.

The V and J genes are TRBV7-2 and TRBJ2-1; 9 bases line up with TRBD2. The CDR3 is made up of 16 amino acids. Germline V gives CDR1 SGHTA, CDR2 FQGNSA. V lost 5 bases and J lost 6; bases outside the gene matches: 11. The CDR3: CASSIEGLANSNEQFF. CDR3 DNA sequence: TGTGCCAGCAGCATCGAGGGACTAGCCAACTCCAATGAGCAGTTCTTC.

This sequence joins TRBV6-6 and TRBJ1-6; no reliable D call. CDR1 is MNHNY, CDR2 SVGAGI, per germline (reference sequence). This CDR3 comprises 15 residues. V lost 0 bases and J 10 bases, leaving 13 bases between the germline ends. The CDR3 here is CASSYSTSLTSPLHF. The CDR3 DNA is TGTGCCAGCAGTTACTCGACTTCCCTGACCTCACCCCTCCACTTT.

This clone is a singleton in its sample. The V and J genes are TRBV30 and TRBJ1-3; D unclear. The V end was cut by 3 bases, the J end by 2 bases, with 20 bases between. CDR1 and CDR2 from the germline V gene are GTSNPN and SVGIG (reference sequence). The CDR3 is 17 amino acids. DNA for the CDR3: TGTGCCTGGAGCGCGTCAAGATCCCTCTTGACTGGAAACACCATATATTTT. Translated, it gives CAWSASRSLLTGNTIYF. The whole variable domain, filled in from reference TRBV30 and TRBJ1-3, reads SQTIHQWPATLVQPVGSPLSLECTVEGTSNPNLYWYRQAAGRGLQLLFYSVGIGQISSEVPQNLSASRPQDRQFILSSKKLLLSDSGFYLCAWSASRSLLTGNTIYFGEGSWLTVV.

The V gene is TRBV28, the J gene TRBJ1-4; D remains unclear. Trimming pared 7 bases from V and 14 bases from J, leaving 17 bases between. This CDR3 has 12 amino acids. Germline assignment: CDR1 MDHEN and CDR2 SYDVKM. This CDR3 is CASTPPRGPLFF. CDR3 DNA: TGTGCCAGCACACCCCCGAGAGGCCCTCTGTTTTTT.

The chain joins TRBV7-3 to TRBJ2-5; possibly TRBD2 for D (6 bases). The CDR3 has 14 amino acids. Looked up from germline, CDR1 is SGHTA and CDR2 is FQGTGA. Trimming shortened V by 1 base and J by 5 bases, and 11 bases separated the two germline ends. This chain's CDR3 is CASSLMDGSETQYF. CDR3 DNA: TGTGCCAGCAGCTTAATGGACGGGAGCGAGACCCAGTACTTC. Variable domain in full (rest from reference TRBV7-3 and TRBJ2-5): GAGVSQTPSNKVTEKGKYVELRCDPISGHTALYWYRQSLGQGPEFLIYFQGTGAADDSGLPNDRFFAVRPEGSVSTLKIQRTERGDSAVYLCASSLMDGSETQYFGPGTRLLVL.

For the CDR3, the DNA is TGTGCCAGCAGTGGAGGACACAGAAACACTGAAGCTTTCTTT. Amino acid sequence: CASSGGHRNTEAFF. The chain joins TRBV6-1 to TRBJ1-1, with D perhaps matching TRBD1 (5 bases). Looked up from germline, CDR1 is MNHNS and CDR2 is SASEGT. The length of the CDR3 is 14 residues. V shed 4 bases and J shed 2 bases, with 11 bases lying between them.

This clone came up a few times. The V gene is TRBV4-2, the J gene TRBJ2-1; D is perhaps TRBD2 (6 bases). The CDR3 is made up of 16 amino acids. The germline gives CDR1 LGHNA, CDR2 YNFKEQ. V was cut by 0 bases and J by 0 bases, with 9 bases left in between. CDR3 coding DNA: TGTGCCAGCAGCCAAGAGGGACTGAGCTCCTACAATGAGCAGTTCTTC. Its translation: CASSQEGLSSYNEQFF.

In DNA, the CDR3 is TGTGCCAGCAGTCCCAGCATTGGGGCCGGGGAGACCCAGTACTTC. Translating gives CASSPSIGAGETQYF. The chain carries TRBV28 and TRBJ2-5, with a weak D call TRBD1 (5 bases). This CDR3 spans 15 amino acids. Germline V CDR1 and CDR2: MDHEN, SYDVKM. Trimming removed 5 bases at V and 5 bases at J, with 18 bases between.

This clone appeared a single time. The chain couples TRBV19 to TRBJ1-1; D uncertain. The V and J ends lost 7 bases and 0 bases respectively, with 12 bases between them. Germline assignment: CDR1 LNHDA and CDR2 SQIVND (reference sequence). This CDR3 has 14 amino acids. The CDR3 protein is CASNSISMNTEAFF. The DNA of the CDR3 is TGTGCCAGTAACAGCATCTCAATGAACACTGAAGCTTTCTTT.

The chain joins TRBV7-8 to TRBJ2-7; 7 bases map to TRBD1. The V gene's germline CDR1 is SGHVS and CDR2 FQNEAQ. The length of the CDR3 is 15 residues. V dropped 2 bases and J dropped 1; count of bases not matched to a gene: 5. The CDR3 region has the DNA TGTGCCAGCAGCTTAAGTGACAGGGCTTCCTACGAGCAGTACTTC. Its translation is CASSLSDRASYEQYF.

V usage is TRBV7-2 and J usage is TRBJ1-4; the match to TRBD1 covers 7 bases. The V and J ends lost 5 bases and 7 bases, in that order; junction bases with no gene match: 7. Germline CDR1 is SGHTA and CDR2 is FQGNSA. The CDR3 is made up of 14 amino acids. The CDR3 protein is CASSPTGLGEKLFF. The DNA of the CDR3 is TGTGCCAGCAGCCCGACAGGGTTGGGTGAAAAACTGTTTTTT.